This T cell receptor beta chain emerged from a study of blood T cell repertoires in COVID-19. TCRdb keeps only in-frame clones here, not all; method: immunoSEQ multiplex PCR. The table lists 300,000 to 450,000 clones, 87% of them singletons. V gave up 5 bases and J gave up 2 bases, with 18 bases separating them. From germline, CDR1 is SEHNR and CDR2 FQNEAQ (reference sequence). This CDR3 spans 17 amino acids. This TCR was sampled from a woman aged 55-70 years with COVID-19, enrolled during active disease. What was sequenced was peripheral blood. The J gene is TRBJ2-2, the V gene TRBV7-9; a weak D match, TRBD1 (6 bases). The CDR3: CASSPHNYRANTGELFF. The CDR3, as DNA: TGTGCCAGCAGCCCGCATAACTACAGGGCAAACACCGGGGAGCTGTTTTTT.